The 32 T cell receptor beta chains reported below all come from one sample, sequenced in a study of blood T cell repertoires in COVID-19. Sequencing was performed with immunoSEQ multiplex PCR; in TCRdb, only in-frame clones are kept and a portion is missing. The sample has approximately 250,000 clones, approximately 88% seen once; the top ten hold under 2.5%. Sequencing was done on a sample of PBMCs or T cells enriched from blood (not recorded which). The receptors here all came from a woman aged 40 to 50 with acute COVID-19.

The J gene is TRBJ1-1, the V gene TRBV20-1, with a possible D match to TRBD1 (6 bases). Germline V gene sequence: CDR1 DFQATT, CDR2 SNEGSKA (reference sequence). The CDR3 extends over 15 amino acids. Trimming cost V 3 bases and J 0 bases, with 14 bases left between them. CDR3 sequence: CSASPTGHLNTEAFF. CDR3 bases: TGCAGTGCTAGTCCCACGGGACACCTGAACACTGAAGCTTTCTTT.

DNA for the CDR3: TGTGCCAGCAGCACCTCGGGACAGATCTTGTATGGCTACACCTTC. Protein: CASSTSGQILYGYTF. The V gene is TRBV7-9, the J gene TRBJ1-2, with TRBD1 identical over 7 bases. CDR1 and CDR2 (germline): SEHNR, FQNEAQ (reference sequence). With 5 bases clipped from V and 5 bases from J, the junction kept 11 bases outside the gene matches. The CDR3 sequence is 15 residues long.

The sample holds a few counts of this clone. Other DNA sequences in this specimen translate into the identical CDR3. The J gene is TRBJ1-5, the V gene TRBV12-3 or TRBV12-4; a weak D match, TRBD1 (6 bases). V was trimmed by 6 bases and J by 4 bases, leaving 10 bases between them. This CDR3 is built from 13 residues. Here the CDR3 DNA reads TGTGCCAGCAGGCCCACAGGGAATCAGCCCCAGCATTTT. Translating gives CASRPTGNQPQHF.

The chain couples TRBV3-1 (or the pseudogene TRBV3-2) to TRBJ2-2; 9 bases map to TRBD2. Germline CDR1 LGHDT, CDR2 YNNKEL (reference sequence). The CDR3 is made up of 15 amino acids. The ends lost 8 bases at V and 5 bases at J; junction bases unmatched: 9. The CDR3 region is CASLLWREGTGELFF. In DNA, the CDR3 is TGTGCCAGCCTCCTGTGGCGGGAGGGAACCGGGGAGCTGTTTTTT.

This clone was detected only once. This rearrangement joins TRBV5-1 to TRBJ2-3; 12 bases match TRBD2. The CDR3 has 20 residues. Germline V CDR1 and CDR2: SGHRS, YFSETQ. V was pared by 1 base and J by 4 bases, with 16 bases of the junction left unmatched. CDR3 sequence: CASSLRVRGWTSGDADTQYF. The CDR3 DNA is TGCGCCAGCAGCTTGAGGGTCAGGGGGTGGACTAGCGGGGACGCAGATACGCAGTATTTT.

The chain has TRBV10-1 and TRBJ2-2; TRBD2 agrees at 11 bases. J was trimmed by 0 bases and V by 3 bases; bases with no gene match: 3. The germline V gene encodes CDR1 WNHNN and CDR2 SYGVQD (reference sequence). The length of the CDR3 is 17 residues. CDR3 DNA sequence: TGCGCCAGCAGTGAAGTAGCGGGGGGGACGAACACCGGGGAGCTGTTTTTT. Protein: CASSEVAGGTNTGELFF.

The rearrangement uses TRBV10-1 and TRBJ2-1; 8 nucleotides align to TRBD2. CDR3 size: 15 residues. Germline values: CDR1 WNHNN, CDR2 SYGVQD (reference sequence). The ends lost 3 bases at V and 2 bases at J; junction bases unmatched: 3. DNA for the CDR3: TGCGCCAGCAGTGAAGCGGGAGTACCCTACAATGAGCAGTTCTTC. Amino acid sequence: CASSEAGVPYNEQFF.

The sample holds one count of this clone. The V call is TRBV7-8, the J call TRBJ1-2; 7 bases match TRBD1. The germline gives CDR1 SGHVS, CDR2 FQNEAQ. Trimming at V came to 4 bases and at J to 4 bases, leaving 15 bases not matched to a gene. The CDR3 totals 17 residues. Written as DNA, the CDR3 is TGTGCCAGCAGCTCCAGGGCGGGGACAGCGCGGGGCTATGGCTACACCTTC. Translating it yields CASSSRAGTARGYGYTF.

This chain links TRBV2 with TRBJ2-1; 10 bases are shared with TRBD2. The ends lost 7 bases at V and 8 bases at J; junction bases unmatched: 11. The CDR3 sequence is 15 residues long. Germline V gives CDR1 SNHLY, CDR2 FYNNEI. The CDR3 sequence is CASTSASGSSDEQFF. The CDR3 region has the DNA TGTGCCAGCACCTCGGCTAGCGGGAGTTCCGATGAGCAGTTCTTC. The full variable domain, with the rest looked up from reference TRBV2 and TRBJ2-1, is EPEVTQTPSHQVTQMGQEVILRCVPISNHLYFYWYRQILGQKVEFLVSFYNNEISEKSEIFDDQFSVERPDGSNFTLKIRSTKLEDSAMYFCASTSASGSSDEQFFGPGTRLTVL.

The chain links TRBV4-3 to TRBJ1-2, with no clear D. From germline, CDR1 is LGHNA and CDR2 YSLEER. The CDR3 extends over 15 amino acids. V gave up 0 bases and J gave up 8 bases, with 16 bases separating them. The CDR3: CASSQDRNSEVGYTF. Here the CDR3 DNA reads TGCGCCAGCAGCCAAGATAGGAACAGTGAAGTAGGCTACACCTTC.

This clone was seen a single time. The chain recombines TRBV27 with TRBJ1-1; possibly TRBD1 for D (6 bases). V was shortened by 3 bases and J by 1 base, with 30 bases between the two germline ends. The CDR3 totals 21 residues. Germline CDR1 reads MNHEY; CDR2 reads SMNVEV (reference sequence). The CDR3 region has the DNA TGTGCCAGCAGTTTCCGGAACACCCCAGGGGCCGGACCTCCTCCGAACACTGAAGCTTTCTTT. It is translated as CASSFRNTPGAGPPPNTEAFF.

V gene TRBV11-2 combines with J gene TRBJ1-6; the match to TRBD1 covers 8 bases. Trimming took 6 bases from V and 9 from J; bases not matched to a gene: 7. CDR1 is SGHAT and CDR2 is FQNNGV in the germline V gene. The CDR3 spans 14 residues. CDR3 bases: TGTGCCAGCAGGGTAACAGGGGGAGGTTCACCCCTCCACTTT. It translates to CASRVTGGGSPLHF.

This clone was observed a few times. The CDR3: CASSQDPTAQETQYF. CDR3 coding DNA: TGTGCCAGCAGCCAAGACCCGACAGCCCAAGAGACCCAGTACTTC. The V call is TRBV3-1 (or the pseudogene TRBV3-2), the J call TRBJ2-5; D might be TRBD1 (5 bases). V was trimmed by 0 bases and J by 1 base, leaving 9 bases between them. Germline V gene lookup returns CDR1 LGHDT and CDR2 YNNKEL (reference sequence). This CDR3 is built from 15 residues.

The V and J genes are TRBV7-9 and TRBJ2-7; TRBD1 matches at 10 bases. Germline values: CDR1 SEHNR, CDR2 FQNEAQ (reference sequence). CDR3 length: 15 amino acids. The J segment lost 7 bases and the V segment lost 6 bases, leaving 12 bases of the junction unmatched. CDR3 sequence (DNA): TGTGCCAGCAGTTCCTCCGGGACAGGGGCTTTGGAGCAGTACTTC. It codes for CASSSSGTGALEQYF. Looking up the rest from reference TRBV7-9 and TRBJ2-7 gives the full variable domain: DTGVSQNPRHKITKRGQNVTFRCDPISEHNRLYWYRQTLGQGPEFLTYFQNEAQLEKSRLLSDRFSAERPKGSFSTLEIQRTEQGDSAMYLCASSSSGTGALEQYFGPGTRLTVT.

V usage is TRBV19 and J usage is TRBJ2-3, with TRBD1 matching 9 bases. V was clipped by 3 bases and J by 6 bases; unmatched bases: 7. The germline V gene encodes CDR1 LNHDA and CDR2 SQIVND (reference sequence). This CDR3 region has 15 residues. This CDR3 reads CASSMLQGARDTQYF. Written as DNA, the CDR3 is TGTGCCAGTAGTATGTTACAGGGGGCGCGTGATACGCAGTATTTT.

V usage is TRBV21-1 and J usage is TRBJ2-7; TRBD2, the table's D call, was not compared with the DNA. TRBV21-1 is annotated as a pseudogene. The CDR3 is made up of 16 amino acids. This CDR3 reads CASSRKELARTYEQYV. The CDR3 DNA follows: TGTGCCAGCAGCCGTAAGGAACTAGCGAGAACCTACGAGCAGTACGTC.

The V call is TRBV15, the J call TRBJ1-1; TRBD1 aligns across 8 bases. Germline trimming cut 1 base from V and 1 base from J; bases unmatched to any gene: 11. CDR3 length: 18 residues. Germline V gene sequence: CDR1 LNHNV, CDR2 YYDKDF (reference sequence). CDR3 nucleotides: TGTGCCACCAGCAGAGGAGGGGGAAGGACAGGGCGGAACACTGAAGCTTTCTTT. Translation gives CATSRGGGRTGRNTEAFF.

The chain couples TRBV18 to TRBJ1-3, with TRBD1 identical over 7 bases. Germline V gene lookup returns CDR1 KGHSH and CDR2 LQKENI. This CDR3 is 16 amino acids long. Unmatched junction bases numbered 10, after V lost 6 bases and J lost 2 bases. The CDR3 spells CASSPQRGLAGNTIYF. In DNA form, the CDR3 reads TGTGCCAGCTCCCCGCAAAGGGGGCTGGCTGGAAACACCATATATTTT.

The genes are TRBV10-3 and TRBJ1-1; 9 bases agree with TRBD1. The CDR3 spans 14 residues. Germline V gene data show CDR1 as ENHRY and CDR2 as SYGVKD. The trim removed 6 bases at V and 1 base at J, leaving 3 bases unmatched. This chain's CDR3 is CAIRGQGGNTEAFF. In DNA, the CDR3 is TGTGCCATCAGGGGACAGGGCGGGAACACTGAAGCTTTCTTT.

V and J are TRBV11-3 and TRBJ1-2; 9 bases agree with TRBD1. The CDR3 loop spans 15 amino acids. The J segment lost 3 bases and the V segment lost 4 bases, leaving 6 bases of the junction unmatched. Germline V gives CDR1 SGHNT, CDR2 YENEEA. The CDR3 sequence: CASSSAGQGYYGYTF. DNA of the CDR3: TGTGCCAGCAGCTCCGCGGGACAGGGTTACTATGGCTACACCTTC. Based on the CDR3 plus reference TRBV11-3 and TRBJ1-2, the full variable domain is EAGVVQSPRYKIIEKKQPVAFWCNPISGHNTLYWYLQNLGQGPELLIRYENEEAVDDSQLPKDRFSAERLKGVDSTLKIQPAELGDSAVYLCASSSAGQGYYGYTFGSGTRLTVV.

The chain couples TRBV19 to TRBJ2-2; TRBD1 might be the D (6 bases). Germline loops: CDR1 LNHDA, CDR2 SQIVND (reference sequence). The CDR3 loop spans 15 amino acids. The CDR3 DNA follows: TGTGCGAGTGGGACACCGTTCTTAAACACCGGGGAGCTGTTTTTT. Its translation is CASGTPFLNTGELFF.

V usage is TRBV11-2 and J usage is TRBJ2-1; 7 bases are a match to TRBD2. Per germline, CDR1 SGHAT and CDR2 FQNNGV. CDR3 length: 14 amino acids. V was clipped by 1 base and J by 11 bases; unmatched bases: 8. The CDR3 spells CASSLAGGAYKQFF. In DNA, the CDR3 is TGTGCCAGCAGCTTAGCGGGGGGAGCTTATAAGCAGTTCTTC.

This clone was detected once. J is TRBJ2-5 and V is TRBV21-1; the table gives TRBD2 as D, unverified against the DNA. TRBV21-1 is a listed pseudogene. The CDR3 totals 14 residues. The CDR3 loop is CASMGLAVRETQYF. DNA of the CDR3: TGTGCCAGCATGGGACTAGCGGTCCGGGAGACCCAGTACTTC.

The chain joins TRBV27 to TRBJ1-4; D is possibly TRBD1 (6 bases). V gave up 2 bases and J gave up 4 bases, with 14 bases separating them. CDR1 and CDR2 (germline): MNHEY, SMNVEV (reference sequence). The CDR3 loop spans 16 amino acids. CDR3 amino acids: CASSLGAGVYNEKLFF. CDR3 sequence (DNA): TGTGCCAGCAGTTTAGGGGCAGGGGTCTATAATGAAAAACTGTTTTTT.

V is TRBV5-6 and J is TRBJ1-2; TRBD1 might be the D (5 bases). The CDR3 spans 12 residues. Germline assignment: CDR1 SGHDT and CDR2 YYEEEE. V was pared by 1 base and J by 7 bases, with 8 bases between. The CDR3 reads CASSLPTGGYTF. Here the CDR3 DNA reads TGTGCCAGCAGCTTGCCTACAGGTGGCTACACCTTC.

This clone appeared a single time. V usage is TRBV20-1 and J usage is TRBJ1-5; TRBD1 might be the D (5 bases). This CDR3 spans 13 amino acids. The germline CDR1 and CDR2 sequences are DFQATT and SNEGSKA (reference sequence). V was trimmed by 3 bases and J by 3 bases, leaving 9 bases between them. Written as DNA, the CDR3 is TGCAGTGCTAGTTTAGGGGTCAATCAGCCCCAGCATTTT. Its protein is CSASLGVNQPQHF.

The chain links TRBV10-1 to TRBJ1-6; D may be TRBD1 (5 bases). Per the germline V gene, CDR1 is WNHNN and CDR2 is SYGVQD (reference sequence). The CDR3 has 18 residues. Trimming shortened V by 7 bases and J by 4 bases, and 23 bases separated the two germline ends. CDR3 in DNA: TGCGCCAGCAAGAGGAGGGCCGGGGCCCTTGTTTATAATTCACCCCTCCACTTT. This codes for CASKRRAGALVYNSPLHF.

The V and J genes are TRBV30 and TRBJ1-6, with TRBD1 matching 8 bases. The CDR3 is 15 amino acids. Per germline, CDR1 GTSNPN and CDR2 SVGIG (reference sequence). V shed 3 bases and J 7 bases; nucleotides not matched to a gene: 8. The CDR3 DNA reads TGTGCCTGGAGCGAAATTGACAGGGGAAATTCACCCCTCCACTTT. Its translation is CAWSEIDRGNSPLHF.

The chain links TRBV5-5 to TRBJ1-4; 9 bases match TRBD1. The CDR3 sequence is 18 residues long. Germline V lookup: CDR1 SGHKS, CDR2 YYEKEE (reference sequence). The V and J ends lost 3 bases and 2 bases, in that order; junction bases with no gene match: 11. DNA for the CDR3: TGTGCCAGCAGCTCCACCGCACAGGGGGCTTTGACTAATGAAAAACTGTTTTTT. This sequence encodes CASSSTAQGALTNEKLFF.

The chain joins TRBV5-6 to TRBJ2-1; weak D call: TRBD2 (6 bases). V lost 1 base and J 10 bases, leaving 15 bases between the germline ends. This CDR3 has 14 residues. The germline V gene encodes CDR1 SGHDT and CDR2 YYEEEE. The CDR3 coding sequence is TGTGCCAGCAGCTTGTATCTGGAGGGAAACGAGCAGTTCTTC. This translates into CASSLYLEGNEQFF.

The rearrangement uses TRBV30 and TRBJ1-5; a weak D match, TRBD1 (5 bases). V lost 2 bases and J 5 bases, leaving 10 bases between the germline ends. Germline lookup yields CDR1 GTSNPN and CDR2 SVGIG (reference sequence). This CDR3 is 13 amino acids long. In nucleotides, the CDR3 is TGTGCCTGGAGTAGAGGGGAGGATCAGCCCCAGCATTTT. It translates to CAWSRGEDQPQHF.

This clone showed up just once. The V and J genes are TRBV7-8 and TRBJ1-6, with D hard to call. The length of the CDR3 is 13 residues. V lost 4 bases, J lost 13 bases, and 14 bases lay in between. Germline-derived CDR1 and CDR2 are SGHVS and FQNEAQ. The CDR3 spells CASSSLTGSPLHF. The CDR3 nucleotides are TGTGCCAGCAGCTCGCTGACCGGGTCCCCCCTCCACTTT. The full variable domain, its missing parts supplied by reference TRBV7-8 and TRBJ1-6, is GAGVSQSPRYKVAKRGQDVALRCDPISGHVSLFWYQQALGQGPEFLTYFQNEAQLDKSGLPSDRFFAERPEGSVSTLKIQRTQQEDSAVYLCASSSLTGSPLHFGNGTRLTVT.